The 4 T cell receptor beta chains listed next were all sequenced from one sample in a study of shared clonotypes between healthy human individuals. Method: immunoSEQ multiplex PCR; TCRdb's copy keeps in-frame clones and lacks some. The data contain approximately 2.3 million clones, 80% to 95% of them singletons. The material sequenced was naive CD4+ T cells from PBMCs. As to subset: CD45RA+ positively selected. The receptors shown here come from a man aged 18 to 29 in good health. Some clones in this sample may be carry-over from other donors' samples.

This clone came up a few times. This rearrangement joins TRBV14 to TRBJ1-3; D unresolved. V lost 5 bases and J 0 bases, leaving 8 bases between the germline ends. The CDR3 covers 14 residues. The germline V gene encodes CDR1 SGHDN and CDR2 FVKESK. This CDR3 is CASSEGNSGNTIYF. In nucleotides, the CDR3 is TGTGCCAGCAGCGAAGGAAACTCTGGAAACACCATATATTTT.

V usage is TRBV7-2 and J usage is TRBJ2-3; no definite D call. The CDR3 is 12 residues long. Germline-derived CDR1 and CDR2 are SGHTA and FQGNSA. The V end lost 5 bases, the J end lost 7 bases, and 10 bases lay between the germline ends. The CDR3 here is CASSPPSYTQYF. The CDR3 DNA sequence: TGTGCCAGCAGCCCCCCTTCTTATACGCAGTATTTT.

The chain joins TRBV14 to TRBJ2-5; D remains unclear. This CDR3 spans 12 amino acids. CDR1 SGHDN and CDR2 FVKESK come from the germline V gene. Trimming took off 3 bases at V and 5 bases at J, with 7 bases between the two ends. The CDR3 DNA is TGTGCCAGCAGCCAGGTCCCCGAGACCCAGTACTTC. The encoded protein is CASSQVPETQYF.

The V call is TRBV4-2, the J call TRBJ2-3; TRBD2 matches at 9 bases. J lost 3 bases, V lost 1 base, and 17 bases had no gene match. The CDR3 totals 20 residues. Germline-derived CDR1 and CDR2 are LGHNA and YNFKEQ. CDR3 residues: CASSQVPFTGGRARTDTQYF. As DNA, the CDR3 is TGTGCCAGCAGCCAAGTCCCCTTTACAGGCGGGAGGGCCCGGACAGATACGCAGTATTTT.